The present entry profiles one TCR beta chain with its context. Its antigen is still unknown. This CDR3 has 13 amino acids. V was shortened by 3 bases and J by 4 bases, with 10 bases between the two germline ends. Germline V gene lookup returns CDR1 LNHDA and CDR2 SQIVND (reference sequence). This sample was taken from a study of T cell responses to AZD1222 COVID-19 vaccine. Study-wide points: Donor demographics were predominantly white British with a female majority; clonal diversity may be underestimated. Reports indicate that nearly half of spike-specific TCRs are directed at unmutated variant regions. Seropositive at baseline were only a handful of AZD1222 recipients.

Sequencing used immunoSEQ multiplex PCR; TCRdb keeps in-frame clones, though not all of them. The sample contains 72,000 or so clones, about nine tenths of which appear only once. This TCR derives from an adult in good health. This chain joins TRBV19 and TRBJ2-7; D uncertain. Sample: peripheral blood, taken on day 0 of AZD1222 vaccination. CDR3 amino acids: CASSILQGYEQYF. CDR3 bases: TGTGCCAGTAGTATTCTTCAAGGGTACGAGCAGTACTTC.